This entry concerns a single T cell receptor beta chain. The data were produced by immunoSEQ multiplex PCR, yet TCRdb's version contains in-frame clones alone and is incomplete. The table lists 150,000 to 200,000 clones, around 83% of them singletons. This sample is drawn from a study of blood T cell repertoires in COVID-19. Study members were between roughly 18 and 100 years old and lived in around 24 US regions. The germline V gene encodes CDR1 SGHDT and CDR2 YYEEEE. The ends were cut back, 2 bases at V and 4 bases at J, with 10 bases in the middle. The CDR3 sequence is 14 residues long. This clonotype originated in a woman in her 30s who had been exposed to COVID-19. The chain has TRBV5-6 and TRBJ2-1; D unresolved. Specimen: PBMCs or T cells enriched from blood (not recorded which). This CDR3 is CASSFAGRYNEQFF. CDR3 sequence (DNA): TGTGCCAGCAGCTTCGCAGGCCGATACAATGAGCAGTTCTTC.